This TCR beta chain appears in the sequencing data of a study of shared clonotypes between healthy human individuals. Background on the study: CD8 memory received one plate per donor, CD8 naive two, CD4 memory three and CD4 naive three.

This clone was seen once. Profiling relied on immunoSEQ multiplex PCR, and the TCRdb table lists in-frame clones only, not all of them. The table lists around 1.1 million clones, approximately 80% of them singletons. The CDR3 contains 13 residues. Deletions cut 3 bases from V and 5 bases from J, with 8 bases between. CDR1 is KGHSH, CDR2 LQKENI, per germline. V usage is TRBV18 and J usage is TRBJ2-1; no clear D gene. This TCR was recovered from a man aged 18 to 30 in good health. Some clones in this sample may be carry-over from other donors' samples. The material sequenced was memory CD4+ T cells from PBMCs. Subset here: CD45RA-negative fraction. The DNA of the CDR3 is TGTGCCAGCTCACCGGGGTCCGACAATGAGCAGTTCTTC. Translated, it gives CASSPGSDNEQFF.